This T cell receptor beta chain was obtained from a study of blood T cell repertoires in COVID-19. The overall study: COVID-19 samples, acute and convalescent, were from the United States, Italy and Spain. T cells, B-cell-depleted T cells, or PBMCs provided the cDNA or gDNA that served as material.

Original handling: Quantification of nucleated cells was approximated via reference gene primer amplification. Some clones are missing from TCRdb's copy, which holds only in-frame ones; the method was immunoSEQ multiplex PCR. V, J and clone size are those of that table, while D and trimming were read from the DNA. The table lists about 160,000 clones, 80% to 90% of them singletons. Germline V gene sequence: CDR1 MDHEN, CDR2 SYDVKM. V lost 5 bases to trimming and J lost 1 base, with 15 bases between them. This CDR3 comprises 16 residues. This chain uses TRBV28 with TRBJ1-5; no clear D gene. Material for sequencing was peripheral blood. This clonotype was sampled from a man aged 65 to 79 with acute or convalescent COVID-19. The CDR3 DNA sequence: TGTGCCAGCAGTCAGCCGGAGTATGGCAGCAATCAGCCCCAGCATTTT. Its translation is CASSQPEYGSNQPQHF.